The rows below give T cell receptor beta chains drawn from one sample of a study of Graves' ophthalmopathy and Graves' hyperthyroidism. One entry per CDR3 protein results from TCRdb running MiXCR on the multiplex PCR reads. This sample has some 390,000 distinct CDR3 sequences, with around 18% found just once. The sequenced sample consisted of peripheral blood. The receptors shown here come from a woman between 18 and 30 years old with Graves' ophthalmopathy. CDR3s include the opening cysteine and the closing phenylalanine or tryptophan. A D gene is named only where the DNA matches it firmly. Only some rows state a clone size, as once, few, many or a class for expanded clones.

CASSKGGVSEAFF	TGTGCCAGCAGCAAGGGCGGGGTTTCTGAAGCTTTCTTT	13	TRBJ1-1	NA	NA	TRBV7-8
CASSSGRYGYGYTF	TGTGCCAGCAGCTCCGGACGGTACGGTTATGGCTACACCTTC	14	TRBJ1-2	many	NA	TRBV7-9
CAWSQRGETQYF	TGTGCCTGGAGCCAACGGGGAGAGACCCAGTACTTC	12	TRBJ2-5	many	NA	TRBV30
CASSHLAWGGMNTEAFF	TGTGCCAGCAGCCACCTCGCGTGGGGTGGGATGAACACTGAAGCTTTCTTT	17	TRBJ1-1	many	NA	TRBV6-4
CASSPTGASSPLHF	TGTGCCAGCAGCCCGACAGGGGCCAGTTCACCCCTCCACTTT	14	TRBJ1-6	many	TRBD1	TRBV28
CASTRTGSGETQYF	TGTGCCAGCACCCGGACGGGGTCCGGGGAGACCCAGTACTTC	14	TRBJ2-5	NA	NA	TRBV3-1
CSVGPGLNTEAFF	TGCAGCGTTGGTCCGGGACTGAACACTGAAGCTTTCTTT	13	TRBJ1-1	many	NA	TRBV29-1
CASSLAGNMNTEAFF	TGTGCCAGCAGCTTAGCTGGGAACATGAACACTGAAGCTTTCTTT	15	TRBJ1-1	many	NA	TRBV7-9
CASSYSPTGAKNIQYF	TGTGCCAGCAGTTACTCTCCGACGGGAGCCAAAAACATTCAGTACTTC	16	TRBJ2-4	many	NA	TRBV6-2/TRBV6-3
CSARGDNNSPLHF	TGCAGTGCTAGAGGGGACAATAATTCACCCCTCCACTTT	13	TRBJ1-6	many	NA	TRBV20-1
CASSFGTLQKQYF	TGTGCCAGCAGCTTCGGGACTCTCCAGAAGCAGTACTTC	13	TRBJ2-7	many	NA	TRBV7-8
CASNMGQGNQPQHF	TGTGCCAGTAATATGGGACAGGGTAATCAGCCCCAGCATTTT	14	TRBJ1-5	many	TRBD1	TRBV19
CASSLTGGPNTEAFF	TGTGCCAGCAGTCTGACAGGGGGCCCGAACACTGAAGCTTTCTTT	15	TRBJ1-1	many	TRBD1	TRBV6-6
CASSLAGYGQPQHF	TGTGCCAGCAGCTTAGCAGGGTATGGTCAGCCCCAGCATTTT	14	TRBJ1-5	many	NA	TRBV7-9
CASSERSYNSPLHF	TGTGCCAGCTCGGAGCGGTCCTATAATTCACCCCTCCACTTT	14	TRBJ1-6	NA	NA	TRBV4-2
CASSLDKNYGYTF	TGTGCCAGCAGTTTAGACAAGAACTATGGCTACACCTTC	13	TRBJ1-2	few	NA	TRBV12-3/TRBV12-4
CASSLEDGVALEAFF	TGTGCCAGCAGCTTGGAGGATGGGGTAGCTCTTGAAGCTTTCTTT	15	TRBJ1-1	many	NA	TRBV7-2
CASTITGGGTEAFF	TGTGCCAGCACCATTACGGGGGGAGGCACTGAAGCTTTCTTT	14	TRBJ1-1	many	NA	TRBV25-1
CASSSPPSGTGELFF	TGTGCCAGCAGTTCTCCTCCATCCGGCACCGGGGAGCTGTTTTTT	15	TRBJ2-2	few	NA	TRBV28
CASGTSGKETQYF	TGTGCCAGCGGGACTAGCGGGAAAGAGACCCAGTACTTC	13	TRBJ2-5	NA	TRBD2	TRBV12-3/TRBV12-4
CASSFGGRVQETQYF	TGTGCCAGCAGTTTTGGCGGGAGGGTTCAAGAGACCCAGTACTTC	15	TRBJ2-5	NA	TRBD2	TRBV28
CASSYSMRSQGTNIQYF	TGTGCCAGCAGTTACTCGATGAGGTCCCAGGGTACGAACATTCAGTACTTC	17	TRBJ2-4	many	NA	TRBV6-2/TRBV6-3
CASSYSGASEQYF	TGTGCCAGCAGTTACTCGGGGGCCTCCGAGCAGTACTTC	13	TRBJ2-7	NA	NA	TRBV6-2/TRBV6-3
CASSPSGNRYEQYF	TGTGCCAGCAGTCCGAGCGGGAATAGGTACGAGCAGTACTTC	14	TRBJ2-7	NA	TRBD2	TRBV12-3/TRBV12-4
CASSLAFPLAGGYEQYF	TGTGCCAGCAGCTTAGCCTTCCCCCTAGCGGGGGGTTACGAGCAGTACTTC	17	TRBJ2-7	many	TRBD2	TRBV7-2
CASSSLGKADSYEQYF	TGTGCCAGCAGTTCCCTCGGGAAGGCGGACTCCTACGAGCAGTACTTC	16	TRBJ2-7	NA	NA	TRBV28
CASSDMADEAFF	TGTGCCAGCAGTGATATGGCAGATGAAGCTTTCTTT	12	TRBJ1-1	many	NA	TRBV6-1
CASSHGPDRQFSGNTIYF	TGCGCCAGCAGCCATGGTCCCGACCGACAGTTCTCTGGAAACACCATATATTTT	18	TRBJ1-3	few	NA	TRBV4-3
CASTPFRGLAGGIVETQYF	TGTGCCAGCACCCCCTTCCGGGGACTAGCGGGAGGTATTGTGGAGACCCAGTACTTC	19	TRBJ2-5	many	TRBD2	TRBV28
CASRPSYESSGNTIYF	TGTGCCAGCAGACCCTCCTATGAGAGCTCTGGAAACACCATATATTTT	16	TRBJ1-3	many	NA	TRBV28
CAWSSGYNQPQHF	TGTGCCTGGAGTTCGGGCTACAATCAGCCCCAGCATTTT	13	TRBJ1-5	many	NA	TRBV30
CASSLLGRRNQPQHF	TGTGCCAGCAGCTTACTCGGGAGGCGCAATCAGCCCCAGCATTTT	15	TRBJ1-5	once	NA	TRBV7-8
CASSYRGQGGSHVQYF	TGTGCCAGCAGTTACAGAGGACAGGGAGGTAGCCACGTGCAGTACTTC	16	TRBJ2-7	many	TRBD1	TRBV6-2/TRBV6-3
CASSPGTPSNQPQHF	TGTGCCAGCAGTCCAGGGACACCTAGCAATCAGCCCCAGCATTTT	15	TRBJ1-5	NA	NA	TRBV28
CASSEEGAIRTLSNTEAFF	TGTGCCAGCAGTGAAGAGGGAGCCATAAGGACTCTTTCGAACACTGAAGCTTTCTTT	19	TRBJ1-1	NA	NA	TRBV6-1
CASSLGVTAGELFF	TGTGCCAGCAGCTTAGGGGTGACAGCCGGGGAGCTGTTTTTT	14	TRBJ2-2	many	NA	TRBV7-9
CASSELSVARYPNEQFF	TGCGCCAGCAGTGAGTTGTCTGTTGCCCGTTACCCCAATGAGCAGTTCTTC	17	TRBJ2-1	many	NA	TRBV10-1
CASTQAFF	TGTGCCAGCACTCAAGCTTTCTTT	8	TRBJ1-1	many	NA	TRBV27
CSAPPRRGSQETQYF	TGCAGTGCACCTCCTCGGCGGGGCAGCCAAGAGACCCAGTACTTC	15	TRBJ2-5	once	NA	TRBV20-1
CAWSRAGGTEAFF	TGTGCCTGGAGTCGGGCAGGTGGGACTGAAGCTTTCTTT	13	TRBJ1-1	many	NA	TRBV30
CASNPTTTRQGRNQPQHF	TGTGCCAGCAACCCGACCACGACTCGACAGGGCCGAAATCAGCCCCAGCATTTT	18	TRBJ1-5	many	TRBD1	TRBV27
CSARDPDHTEAFF	TGCAGTGCTAGAGATCCTGACCACACTGAAGCTTTCTTT	13	TRBJ1-1	many	NA	TRBV20-1
CASSASGGKNIQYF	TGTGCCAGCAGCGCATCGGGGGGCAAAAACATTCAGTACTTC	14	TRBJ2-4	NA	TRBD2	TRBV7-3
CAWRPGTAYNYGYTF	TGTGCCTGGAGGCCTGGGACAGCTTACAACTATGGCTACACCTTC	15	TRBJ1-2	many	TRBD1	TRBV30
CASSLDGRENTEAFF	TGCGCCAGCAGCTTGGACGGGAGGGAGAACACTGAAGCTTTCTTT	15	TRBJ1-1	many	NA	TRBV5-1
CASSNHREINQPQHF	TGTGCCAGCAGCAACCACAGGGAGATCAATCAGCCCCAGCATTTT	15	TRBJ1-5	NA	NA	TRBV12-3/TRBV12-4
CSAWDSYEQYF	TGCAGTGCCTGGGACAGCTACGAGCAGTACTTC	11	TRBJ2-7	many	TRBD1	TRBV20-1
CASSLSGTGAPAEEGYTF	TGTGCCAGCAGTTTGTCAGGGACAGGGGCGCCCGCTGAGGAGGGCTACACCTTC	18	TRBJ1-2	many	TRBD1	TRBV12-3/TRBV12-4
CSAVLGLAGQETQYF	TGCAGTGCCGTCTTGGGACTAGCGGGACAAGAGACCCAGTACTTC	15	TRBJ2-5	many	TRBD2	TRBV20-1
CASSLAWGRETQYF	TGTGCCAGCAGTTTAGCGTGGGGAAGAGAGACCCAGTACTTC	14	TRBJ2-5	NA	NA	TRBV12-3/TRBV12-4
CASSYRDRASNQPQHF	TGTGCCAGCAGTTACCGGGACAGGGCTTCCAATCAGCCCCAGCATTTT	16	TRBJ1-5	many	TRBD1	TRBV6-5
CASSQVVGGQETQYF	TGCGCCAGCAGCCAAGTGGTTGGGGGCCAAGAGACCCAGTACTTC	15	TRBJ2-5	many	NA	TRBV4-3
CASSLNAGTEAYEQYF	TGTGCCAGCAGCTTAAATGCCGGGACCGAGGCCTACGAGCAGTACTTC	16	TRBJ2-7	many	NA	TRBV7-9
CAIPGQGLNTGELFF	TGTGCCATCCCGGGACAGGGGCTTAACACCGGGGAGCTGTTTTTT	15	TRBJ2-2	many	TRBD1	TRBV28
CASSPYDKNTEAFF	TGTGCCAGCAGTCCCTACGACAAGAACACTGAAGCTTTCTTT	14	TRBJ1-1	many	NA	TRBV27